This record concerns one TCR beta chain sequence. The RNA, roughly 0.45 to 1 ug, was put through reverse transcription using random hexamers. In TCRdb, the immunoSEQ multiplex PCR reads were re-called with MiXCR into one record per CDR3 protein. The sample has more than 90,000 distinct CDR3 sequences, 85% to 95% seen once; the top ten hold roughly 0.088%. This entry belongs to a study of CD8 T cells in Susac syndrome. The CDR3 is 12 amino acids. Per germline, CDR1 SGHTA and CDR2 FQGTGA. Trimming stripped 4 bases from V and 6 bases from J, with 6 bases between. TCR beta sequencing covered blood CD8+ and CD4+ T cells.

The specimen was CD4+ T cells from PBMCs. This receptor was identified in a human donor with multiple sclerosis. The genes are TRBV7-3 and TRBJ2-2, with D hard to call. The CDR3 is CASSSRAGELFF. DNA for the CDR3: TGTGCCAGCAGCTCCCGGGCCGGGGAGCTGTTTTTT. The variable domain in full, completed from reference TRBV7-3 and TRBJ2-2, reads GAGVSQTPSNKVTEKGKYVELRCDPISGHTALYWYRQSLGQGPEFLIYFQGTGAADDSGLPNDRFFAVRPEGSVSTLKIQRTERGDSAVYLCASSSRAGELFFGEGSRLTVL.